This T cell receptor beta chain was sequenced during a study of T cells in Graves' hyperthyroidism and ophthalmopathy. At least ten counts were recorded for this clonotype. Its antigen is not identified. Study outcomes and limitations: Most clonotypes expanded in thyroid above 0.001 were likewise present in blood.

What was amplified from RNA transcripts were TCR beta CDR3 regions. Carried out on the TCR CDR3, a first-round RT-PCR used the HTBI primer set. TCRdb itself ran the multiplex PCR reads through MiXCR, one entry per CDR3 protein. The repertoire has approximately 500,000 distinct CDR3 sequences, 46% of them found once; the top ten carry approximately 7.5%. Participants, patients aged 18 to 65, had newly diagnosed hyperthyroidism with a duration under 2 months. The ends were cut back, 4 bases at V and 2 bases at J, with 21 bases in the middle. Germline V gives CDR1 LNHNV, CDR2 YYDKDF (reference sequence). The CDR3 is 17 amino acids.

The gene calls are TRBV15 and TRBJ2-7, with D tentatively TRBD2 (5 bases). This receptor was obtained from a woman between 18 and 30 years old with Graves' hyperthyroidism. Sequencing was carried out using peripheral blood or thyroid tissue (not recorded which). CDR3 in DNA: TGTGCCACCAGCACCGGCCACTCGGCGGGTAGTCCCTACGAGCAGTACTTC. It specifies CATSTGHSAGSPYEQYF.